This TCR beta chain is from a study of blood T cell repertoires in COVID-19. The protocol was immunoSEQ multiplex PCR, while the TCRdb copy is restricted to in-frame clones and leaves out a portion. The sample consists of 350,000 to 450,000 clones, about four fifths of them appearing once. This clone occurred a few times. The CDR3 covers 14 residues. The junction had 4 bases not matched to a gene; V was cut back by 5 bases and J by 4 bases. Per the germline V gene, CDR1 is MNHEY and CDR2 is SMNVEV (reference sequence). The receptor comes from a woman between 45 and 60 years old who had recovered from COVID-19. This chain links TRBV27 with TRBJ1-4; 7 positions agree with TRBD1. Sequencing was done on a sample of PBMCs or T cells enriched from blood (not recorded which). The CDR3 coding sequence is TGTGCCAGCAGTAAGGGGACAGTTAATGAAAAACTGTTTTTT. Translation gives CASSKGTVNEKLFF.